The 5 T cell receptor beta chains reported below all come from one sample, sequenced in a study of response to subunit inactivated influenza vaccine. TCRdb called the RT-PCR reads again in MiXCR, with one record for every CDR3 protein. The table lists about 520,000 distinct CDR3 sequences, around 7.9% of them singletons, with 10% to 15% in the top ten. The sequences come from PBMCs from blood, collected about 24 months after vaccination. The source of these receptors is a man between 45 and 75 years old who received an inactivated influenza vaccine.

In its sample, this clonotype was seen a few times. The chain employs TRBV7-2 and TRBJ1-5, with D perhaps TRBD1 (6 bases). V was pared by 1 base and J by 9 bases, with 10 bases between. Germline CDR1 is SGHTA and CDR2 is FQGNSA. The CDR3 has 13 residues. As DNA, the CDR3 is TGTGCCAGCAGCTTAGAGGGGGGTCGGCCCCAGCATTTT. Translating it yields CASSLEGGRPQHF.

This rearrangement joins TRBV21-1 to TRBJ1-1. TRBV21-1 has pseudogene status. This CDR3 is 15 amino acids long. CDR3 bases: TGTGCCAGCAGCAAGACATCCCAATCGGGGACTGAAGCTTTCTTT. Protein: CASSKTSQSGTEAFF.

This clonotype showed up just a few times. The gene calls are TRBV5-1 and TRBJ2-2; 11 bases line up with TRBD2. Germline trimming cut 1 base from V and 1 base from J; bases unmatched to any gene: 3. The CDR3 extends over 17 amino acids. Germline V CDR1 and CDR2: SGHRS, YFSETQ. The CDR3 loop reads CASSLPSGGLNTGELFF. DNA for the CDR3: TGCGCCAGCAGCTTGCCTAGCGGGGGGCTGAACACCGGGGAGCTGTTTTTT. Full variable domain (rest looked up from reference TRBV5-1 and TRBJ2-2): KAGVTQTPRYLIKTRGQQVTLSCSPISGHRSVSWYQQTPGQGLQFLFEYFSETQRNKGNFPGRFSGRQFSNSRSEMNVSTLELGDSALYLCASSLPSGGLNTGELFFGEGSRLTVL.

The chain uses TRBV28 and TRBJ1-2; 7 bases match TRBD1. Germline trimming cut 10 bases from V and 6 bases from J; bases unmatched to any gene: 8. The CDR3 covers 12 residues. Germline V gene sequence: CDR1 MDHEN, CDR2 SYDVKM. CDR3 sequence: CATGQATNGYTF. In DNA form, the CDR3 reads TGTGCCACCGGACAGGCGACAAATGGCTACACCTTC.

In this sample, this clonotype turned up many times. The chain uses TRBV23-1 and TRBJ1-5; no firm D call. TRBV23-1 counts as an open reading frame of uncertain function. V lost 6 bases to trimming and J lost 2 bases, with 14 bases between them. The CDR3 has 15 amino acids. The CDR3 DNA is TGCGCCAGCAGCCATTTTTTGATACGCAATCAGCCCCAGCATTTT. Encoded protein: CASSHFLIRNQPQHF.